A selection of T cell receptor gamma chains follows, all from one sample in a study of Vδ1+ human thymocytes. TCRdb reapplied CATT to the multiplex PCR reads. The sample contains roughly 24,000 gamma-chain clones, roughly 13% of which appear only once. Sequencing used Vdelta1+ gamma-delta thymocytes from the thymus. These receptors were obtained from a child under two years old who had congenital heart surgery. Each CDR3 is given with its conserved first and last residue. The order of the fields is V gene, J gene, clone size, CDR3 DNA, CDR3 protein. Clone size is stated in some rows and not others, as once, few, many or a class when expanded.

TRGV9	TRGJ1/TRGJ2	.	TGTGCCTTGTGGGAGATACCGAATTATTATAAGAAACTCTTT	CALWEIPNYYKKLF
TRGV9	TRGJ1/TRGJ2	few	TGTGCCTTGTGGGAGGAAAGGAATTATTATAAGAAACTCTTT	CALWEERNYYKKLF
TRGV4	TRGJ1/TRGJ2	.	TGTGCCACCTGGAATGAAGGGGGTTATTATAAGAAACTCTTT	CATWNEGGYYKKLF
TRGV5	TRGJ1/TRGJ2	few	TGTGCCACCTGGGACCAGACTTATTATAAGAAACTCTTT	CATWDQTYYKKLF
TRGV4	TRGJP1	.	TGTGCCACCTGGAATGGGCATCGGTATACCACTGGTTGGTTCAAGATATTT	CATWNGHRYTTGWFKIF
TRGV5	TRGJ1/TRGJ2	.	TGTGCCACCTGGGACAGGCGAAATTATTATAAGAAACTCTTT	CATWDRRNYYKKLF
TRGV9	TRGJ1/TRGJ2	.	TGTGCCTTGTGGGAGAGGAGAGTTCGATATAAGAAACTCTTT	CALWERRVRYKKLF
TRGV9	TRGJ1/TRGJ2	.	TGTGCCTTGTGGACGACCACTGAAGATTATAAGAAACTCTTT	CALWTTTEDYKKLF
TRGV5	TRGJP2	.	TGTGCCACCTGGGGACGAGAAGGAGATAGTAGTGATTGGATCAAGACGTTT	CATWGREGDSSDWIKTF
TRGV3	TRGJ1/TRGJ2	.	TGTGCCACCTGGGACACTCACAGATATAAGAAACTCTTT	CATWDTHRYKKLF
TRGV9	TRGJ1/TRGJ2	.	TGTGCCTTGTGGTGCAATTATAAGAAACTCTTT	CALWCNYKKLF
TRGV9	TRGJ1/TRGJ2	.	TGTGCCTTGTGGCTCCGGGGGACCATTAATTATTATAAGAAACTCTTT	CALWLRGTINYYKKLF
TRGV3	TRGJ1/TRGJ2	few	TGTGCCACCTGGGACAGGGGCTATTATAAGAAACTCTTT	CATWDRGYYKKLF
TRGV4	TRGJP1	few	TGTGCCACCTGGAATTCTGGTTGGTTCAAGATATTT	CATWNSGWFKIF
TRGV9	TRGJP2	.	TGTGCCTTGCGGGAGGCCGATTGGATCAAGACGTTT	CALREADWIKTF
TRGV9	TRGJP1	few	TGTGCCTTGTGGGAGGCCAGAACCACTGGTTGGTTCAAGATATTT	CALWEARTTGWFKIF
TRGV4	TRGJP1	.	TGTGCCAACCGTTGGTTCAAGATATTT	CANRWFKIF
TRGV2	TRGJ1/TRGJ2	medium-sized	TGTGCCACCTGGGACGGGCGGGGTTATTATAAGAAACTCTTT	CATWDGRGYYKKLF
TRGV4	TRGJ1/TRGJ2	few	TGTGCCACCTGGGATGGGCCGGGGTGGGATTATTATAAGAAACTCTTT	CATWDGPGWDYYKKLF
TRGV8	TRGJ1/TRGJ2	medium-sized	TGTGCCACCTGGGATAGGGATTATAAGAAACTCTTT	CATWDRDYKKLF
TRGV4	TRGJP1	few	TGTGCCACCTGGGATGGCCTCACTGGTTGGTTCAAGATATTT	CATWDGLTGWFKIF
TRGV4	TRGJ1/TRGJ2	.	TGTGCCGCCTGGGAAAGACGATATTATAAGAAACTCTTT	CAAWERRYYKKLF
TRGV8	TRGJP2	few	TGTGCCACCTGGGATCGTCATAGTAGTGATTGGATCAAGACGTTT	CATWDRHSSDWIKTF
TRGV9	TRGJ1/TRGJ2	medium-sized	TGTGCCTTGTGGGAGGTGCGTTATTATAAGAAACTCTTT	CALWEVRYYKKLF
TRGV9	TRGJ1/TRGJ2	few	TGTGCCTTGTGGGAGGTGCGGCGCGCGGTCCTTTATTATAAGAAACTCTTT	CALWEVRRAVLYYKKLF
TRGV9	TRGJ1/TRGJ2	.	TGTGCCTTGTGGGAGAGCTATTATAAGAAACTCTTT	CALWESYYKKLF
TRGV9	TRGJP	few	TGTGCCTTGTGGGAGATAGAGTTGGGCAAAAAAATCAAGGTATTT	CALWEIELGKKIKVF
TRGV4	TRGJP2	.	TGTGCCACCTGGAACAGAGAGTTAATCTATAGTAGTGATTGGATCAAGACGTTT	CATWNRELIYSSDWIKTF
TRGV4	TRGJ1/TRGJ2	few	TGTGCCACCTGGGATGGGCCCTTGGGATATAAGAAACTCTTT	CATWDGPLGYKKLF
TRGV5	TRGJ1/TRGJ2	.	TGTGCCACCTGGGACCGGGTGAGTTATTATAAGAAACTCTTT	CATWDRVSYYKKLF
TRGV2	TRGJ1/TRGJ2	few	TGTGCCACCTATAGGAATTATTATAAGAAACTCTTT	CATYRNYYKKLF
TRGV3	TRGJP2	.	TGTGCCACCTGGGACAAAAAGAGTGATTGGATCAAGACGTTT	CATWDKKSDWIKTF
TRGV4	TRGJ1/TRGJ2	.	TGTGCCACCTGGGCCTACTTTAAACTCTTT	CATWAYFKLF
TRGV5	TRGJ1/TRGJ2	.	TGTGCCACCTGGGACAGGCACCCTCTCGTTTATTATAAGAAACTCTTT	CATWDRHPLVYYKKLF
TRGV8	TRGJP1	.	TGTGCCACCTGTTGGTTCAAGATATTT	CATCWFKIF
TRGV3	TRGJ1/TRGJ2	medium-sized	TGTGCCACCTGGGACAGGCCTTGTTATAAGAAACTCTTT	CATWDRPCYKKLF
TRGV9	TRGJ1/TRGJ2	.	TGTGCCTTGTGGGAGGGTCGGGGTTATAAGAAACTCTTT	CALWEGRGYKKLF
TRGV4	TRGJ1/TRGJ2	few	TGTGCCACCTGGGTATTCATAAAGAAACTCTTT	CATWVFIKKLF
TRGV2	TRGJ1/TRGJ2	few	TGTGCCACCTGGGACGGGCGCCCCAAGAATTATTATAAGAAACTCTTT	CATWDGRPKNYYKKLF
TRGV4	TRGJ1/TRGJ2	few	TGTGCCACCTGGGACCTTCCTTATTATTATAAGAAACTCTTT	CATWDLPYYYKKLF
TRGV8	TRGJ1/TRGJ2	few	TGTGCCACCTGGATATATTGGGACAAGAAACTCTTT	CATWIYWDKKLF
TRGV4	TRGJ1/TRGJ2	.	TGTGCCACCTGGGAATTTGTAGGTTATTATAAGAAACTCTTT	CATWEFVGYYKKLF